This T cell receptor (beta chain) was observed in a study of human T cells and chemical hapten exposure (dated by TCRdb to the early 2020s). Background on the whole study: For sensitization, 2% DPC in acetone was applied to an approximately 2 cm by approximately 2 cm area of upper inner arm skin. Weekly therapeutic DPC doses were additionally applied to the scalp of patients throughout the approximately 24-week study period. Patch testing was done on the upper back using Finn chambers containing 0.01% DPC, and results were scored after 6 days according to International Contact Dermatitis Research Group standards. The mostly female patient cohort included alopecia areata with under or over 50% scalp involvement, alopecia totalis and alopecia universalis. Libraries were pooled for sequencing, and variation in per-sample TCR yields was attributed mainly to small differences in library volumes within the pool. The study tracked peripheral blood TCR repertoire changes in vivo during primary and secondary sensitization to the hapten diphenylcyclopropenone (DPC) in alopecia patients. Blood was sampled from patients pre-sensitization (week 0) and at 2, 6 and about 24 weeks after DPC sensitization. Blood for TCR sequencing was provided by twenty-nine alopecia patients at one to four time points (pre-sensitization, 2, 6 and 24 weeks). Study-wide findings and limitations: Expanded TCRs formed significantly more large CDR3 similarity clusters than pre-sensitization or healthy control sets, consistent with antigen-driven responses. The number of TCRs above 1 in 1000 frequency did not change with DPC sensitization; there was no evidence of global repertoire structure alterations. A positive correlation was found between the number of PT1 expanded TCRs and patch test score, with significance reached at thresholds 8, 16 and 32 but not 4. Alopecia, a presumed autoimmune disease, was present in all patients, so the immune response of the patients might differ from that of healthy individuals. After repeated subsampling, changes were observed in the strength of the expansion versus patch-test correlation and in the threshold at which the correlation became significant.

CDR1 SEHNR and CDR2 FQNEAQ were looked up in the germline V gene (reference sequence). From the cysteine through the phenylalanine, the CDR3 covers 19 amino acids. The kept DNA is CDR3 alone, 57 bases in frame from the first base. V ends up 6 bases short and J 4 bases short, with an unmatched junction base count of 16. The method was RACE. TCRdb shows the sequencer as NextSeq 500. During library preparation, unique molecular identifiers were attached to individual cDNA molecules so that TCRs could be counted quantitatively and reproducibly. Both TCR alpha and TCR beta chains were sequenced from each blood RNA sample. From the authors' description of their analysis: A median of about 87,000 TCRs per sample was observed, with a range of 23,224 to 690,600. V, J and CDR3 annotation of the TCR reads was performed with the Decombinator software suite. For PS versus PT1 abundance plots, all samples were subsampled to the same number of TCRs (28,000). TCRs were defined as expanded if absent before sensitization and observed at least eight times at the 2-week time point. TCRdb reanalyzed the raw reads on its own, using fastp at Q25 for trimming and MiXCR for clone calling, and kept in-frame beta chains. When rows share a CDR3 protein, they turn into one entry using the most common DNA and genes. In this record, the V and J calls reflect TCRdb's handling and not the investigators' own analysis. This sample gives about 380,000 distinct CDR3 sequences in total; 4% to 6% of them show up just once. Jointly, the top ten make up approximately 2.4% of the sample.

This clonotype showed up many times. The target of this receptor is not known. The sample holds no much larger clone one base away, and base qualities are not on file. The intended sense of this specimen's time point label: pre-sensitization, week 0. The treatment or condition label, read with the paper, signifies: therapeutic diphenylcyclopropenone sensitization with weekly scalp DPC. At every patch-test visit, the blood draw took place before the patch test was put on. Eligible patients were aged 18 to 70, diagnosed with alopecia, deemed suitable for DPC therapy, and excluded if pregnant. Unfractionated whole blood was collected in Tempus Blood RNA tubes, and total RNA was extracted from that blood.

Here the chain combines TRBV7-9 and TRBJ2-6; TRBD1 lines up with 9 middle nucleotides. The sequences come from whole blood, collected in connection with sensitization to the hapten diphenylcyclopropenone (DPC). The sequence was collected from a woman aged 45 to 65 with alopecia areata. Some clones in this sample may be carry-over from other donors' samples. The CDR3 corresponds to CASRPGPGQGKSGANVLTF. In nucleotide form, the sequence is TGTGCCAGCAGGCCAGGGCCGGGACAGGGAAAATCGGGGGCCAACGTCCTGACTTTC.